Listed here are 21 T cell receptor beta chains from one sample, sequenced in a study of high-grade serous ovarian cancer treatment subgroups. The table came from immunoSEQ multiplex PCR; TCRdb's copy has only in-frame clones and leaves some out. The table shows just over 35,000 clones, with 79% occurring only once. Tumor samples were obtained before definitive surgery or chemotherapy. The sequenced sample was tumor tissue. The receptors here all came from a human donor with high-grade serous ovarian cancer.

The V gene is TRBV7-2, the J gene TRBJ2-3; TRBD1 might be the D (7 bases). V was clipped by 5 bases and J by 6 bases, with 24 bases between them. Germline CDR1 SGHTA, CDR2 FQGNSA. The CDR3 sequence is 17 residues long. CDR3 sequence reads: CASSLEGGAGPLDTQYF. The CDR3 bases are TGTGCCAGCAGCCTAGAAGGGGGCGCGGGACCGCTGGATACGCAGTATTTT.

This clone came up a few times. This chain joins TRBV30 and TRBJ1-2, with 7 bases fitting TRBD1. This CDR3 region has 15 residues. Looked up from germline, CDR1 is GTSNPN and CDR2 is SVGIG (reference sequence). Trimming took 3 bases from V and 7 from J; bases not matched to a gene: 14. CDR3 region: CAWRDYPGGLSGYTF. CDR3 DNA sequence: TGTGCCTGGAGAGACTACCCAGGGGGACTCTCTGGCTACACCTTC.

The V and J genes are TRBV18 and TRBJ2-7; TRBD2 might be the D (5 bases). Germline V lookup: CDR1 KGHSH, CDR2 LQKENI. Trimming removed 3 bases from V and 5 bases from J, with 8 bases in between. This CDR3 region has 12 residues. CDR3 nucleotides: TGTGCCAGCTCACCTTCGAGGGACGAGCAGTACTTC. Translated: CASSPSRDEQYF.

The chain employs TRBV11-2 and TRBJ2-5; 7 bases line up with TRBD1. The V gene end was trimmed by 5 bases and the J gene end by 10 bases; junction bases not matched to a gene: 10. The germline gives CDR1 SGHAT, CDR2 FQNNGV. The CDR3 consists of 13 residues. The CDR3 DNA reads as TGTGCCAGCAGCCCGGGACAGCTCACGGGCCAGTACTTC. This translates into CASSPGQLTGQYF. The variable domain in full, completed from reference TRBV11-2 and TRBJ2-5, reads EAGVAQSPRYKIIEKRQSVAFWCNPISGHATLYWYQQILGQGPKLLIQFQNNGVVDDSQLPKDRFSAERLKGVDSTLKIQPAKLEDSAVYLCASSPGQLTGQYFGPGTRLLVL.

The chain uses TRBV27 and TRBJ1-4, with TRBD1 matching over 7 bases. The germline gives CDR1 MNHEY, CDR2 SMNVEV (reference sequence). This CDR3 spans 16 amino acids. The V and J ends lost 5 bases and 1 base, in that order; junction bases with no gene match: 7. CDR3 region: CASSGIYRGTNEKLFF. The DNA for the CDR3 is TGTGCCAGCAGTGGGATCTACAGGGGAACTAATGAAAAACTGTTTTTT.

CDR3 protein: CASSLSPGAGTQYF. The CDR3 nucleotides read TGTGCCAGCAGTTTATCTCCCGGGGCCGGTACGCAGTATTTT. The chain joins TRBV28 to TRBJ2-3, with D perhaps TRBD1 or TRBD2 (5 bases each). Germline V gene data show CDR1 as MDHEN and CDR2 as SYDVKM. The CDR3 is made up of 14 amino acids. V was shortened by 1 base and J by 8 bases, with 13 bases between the two germline ends.

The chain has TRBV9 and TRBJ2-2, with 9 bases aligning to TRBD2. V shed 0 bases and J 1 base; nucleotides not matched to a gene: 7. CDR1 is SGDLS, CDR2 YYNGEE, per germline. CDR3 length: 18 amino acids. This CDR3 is CASSVVSSGIWNTGELFF. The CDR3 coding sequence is TGTGCCAGCAGCGTAGTTTCTAGCGGGATATGGAACACCGGGGAGCTGTTTTTT. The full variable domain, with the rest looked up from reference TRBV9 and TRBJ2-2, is DSGVTQTPKHLITATGQRVTLRCSPRSGDLSVYWYQQSLDQGLQFLIQYYNGEERAKGNILERFSAQQFPDLHSELNLSSLELGDSALYFCASSVVSSGIWNTGELFFGEGSRLTVL.

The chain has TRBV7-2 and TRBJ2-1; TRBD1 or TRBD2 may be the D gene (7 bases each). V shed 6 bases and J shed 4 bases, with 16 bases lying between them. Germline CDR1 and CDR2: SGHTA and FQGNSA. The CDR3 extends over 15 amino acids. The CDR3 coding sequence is TGTGCCAGCAGACCGCAGGGGGGGACGTACAATGAGCAGTTCTTC. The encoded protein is CASRPQGGTYNEQFF.

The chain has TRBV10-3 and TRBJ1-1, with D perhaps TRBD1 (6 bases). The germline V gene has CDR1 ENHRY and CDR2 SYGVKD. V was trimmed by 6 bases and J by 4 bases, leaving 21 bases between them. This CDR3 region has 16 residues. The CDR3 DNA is TGTGCCATCAGCCAACAGGGTGTTTCAGGGTCCACTGAAGCTTTCTTT. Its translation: CAISQQGVSGSTEAFF.

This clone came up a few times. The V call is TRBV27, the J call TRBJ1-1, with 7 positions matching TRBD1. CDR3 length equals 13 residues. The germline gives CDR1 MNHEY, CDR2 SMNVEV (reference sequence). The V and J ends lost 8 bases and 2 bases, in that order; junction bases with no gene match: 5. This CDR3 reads CASRDRANTEAFF. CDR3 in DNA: TGTGCCAGCCGGGACAGAGCAAACACTGAAGCTTTCTTT.

The CDR3 DNA follows: TGTGCCAGCAGCTGGGACCTTCCCTACGAGCAGTACTTC. Its translation: CASSWDLPYEQYF. J is TRBJ2-7 and V is TRBV5-5, with D possibly called TRBD1 or TRBD2 (5 bases each). Germline V CDR1 and CDR2: SGHKS, YYEKEE (reference sequence). The CDR3 covers 13 residues. V was clipped by 3 bases and J by 2 bases, with 9 bases between them.

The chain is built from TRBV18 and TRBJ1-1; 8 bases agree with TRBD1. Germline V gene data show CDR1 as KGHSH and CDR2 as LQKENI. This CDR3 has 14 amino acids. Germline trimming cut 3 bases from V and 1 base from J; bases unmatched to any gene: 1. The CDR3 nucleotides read TGTGCCAGCTCACCGACAGGGGCGAACACTGAAGCTTTCTTT. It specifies CASSPTGANTEAFF.

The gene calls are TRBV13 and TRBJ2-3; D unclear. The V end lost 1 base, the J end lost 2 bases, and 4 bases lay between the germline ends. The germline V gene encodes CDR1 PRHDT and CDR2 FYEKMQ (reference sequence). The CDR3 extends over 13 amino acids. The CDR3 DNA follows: TGTGCCAGCAGCTTAGACCTCACAGATACGCAGTATTTT. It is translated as CASSLDLTDTQYF. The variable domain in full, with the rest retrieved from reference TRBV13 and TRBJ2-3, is AAGVIQSPRHLIKEKRETATLKCYPIPRHDTVYWYQQGPGQDPQFLISFYEKMQSDKGSIPDRFSAQQFSDYHSELNMSSLELGDSALYFCASSLDLTDTQYFGPGTRLTVL.

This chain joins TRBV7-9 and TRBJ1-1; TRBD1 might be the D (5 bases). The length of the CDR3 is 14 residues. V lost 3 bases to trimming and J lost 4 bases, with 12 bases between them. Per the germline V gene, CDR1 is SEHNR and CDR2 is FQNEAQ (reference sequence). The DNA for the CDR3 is TGTGCCAGCAGCTTCTTGGGGACGAGCACTGAAGCTTTCTTT. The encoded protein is CASSFLGTSTEAFF. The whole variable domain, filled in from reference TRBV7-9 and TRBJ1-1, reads DTGVSQNPRHKITKRGQNVTFRCDPISEHNRLYWYRQTLGQGPEFLTYFQNEAQLEKSRLLSDRFSAERPKGSFSTLEIQRTEQGDSAMYLCASSFLGTSTEAFFGQGTRLTVV.

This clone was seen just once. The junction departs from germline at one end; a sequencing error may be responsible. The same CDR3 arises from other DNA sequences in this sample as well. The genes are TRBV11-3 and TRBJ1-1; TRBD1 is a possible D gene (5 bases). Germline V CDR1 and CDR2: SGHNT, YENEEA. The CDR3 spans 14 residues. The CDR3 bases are TGCGCCAGCAGCTTAGAGAGGGGCCAGGCTGAAGCTTTCTTT. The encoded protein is CASSLERGQAEAFF.

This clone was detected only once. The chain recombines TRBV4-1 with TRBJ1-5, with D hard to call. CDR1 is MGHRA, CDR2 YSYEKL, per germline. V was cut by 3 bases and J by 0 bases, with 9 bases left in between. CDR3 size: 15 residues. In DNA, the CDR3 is TGCGCCAGCAGCCAGGATGGTTATAGCAATCAGCCCCAGCATTTT. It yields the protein CASSQDGYSNQPQHF.

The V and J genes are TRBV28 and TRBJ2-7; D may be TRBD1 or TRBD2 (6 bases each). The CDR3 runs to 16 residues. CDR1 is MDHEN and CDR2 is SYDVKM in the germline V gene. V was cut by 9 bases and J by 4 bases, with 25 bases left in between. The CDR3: CASRQGTPVREYEQYF. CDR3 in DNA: TGTGCCAGTAGGCAGGGGACACCCGTTCGGGAGTACGAGCAGTACTTC.

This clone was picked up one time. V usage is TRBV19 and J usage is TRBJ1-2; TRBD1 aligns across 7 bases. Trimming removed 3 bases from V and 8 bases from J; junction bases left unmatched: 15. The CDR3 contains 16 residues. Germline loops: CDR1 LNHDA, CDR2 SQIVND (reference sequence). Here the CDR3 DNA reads TGTGCCAGTAGTATTGATGTGACAGGGACTCAGAGGGGCTACACCTTC. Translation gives CASSIDVTGTQRGYTF.

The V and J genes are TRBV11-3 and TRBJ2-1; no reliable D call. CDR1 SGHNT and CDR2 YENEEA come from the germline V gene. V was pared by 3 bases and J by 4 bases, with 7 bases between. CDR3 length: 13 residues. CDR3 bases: TGTGCCAGCAGCTTCGGAACTTACAATGAGCAGTTCTTC. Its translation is CASSFGTYNEQFF. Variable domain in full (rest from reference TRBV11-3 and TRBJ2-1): EAGVVQSPRYKIIEKKQPVAFWCNPISGHNTLYWYLQNLGQGPELLIRYENEEAVDDSQLPKDRFSAERLKGVDSTLKIQPAELGDSAVYLCASSFGTYNEQFFGPGTRLTVL.

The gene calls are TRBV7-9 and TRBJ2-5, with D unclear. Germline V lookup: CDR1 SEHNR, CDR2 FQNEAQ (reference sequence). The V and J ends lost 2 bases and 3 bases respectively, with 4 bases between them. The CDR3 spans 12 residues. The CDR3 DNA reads TGTGCCAGCAGCTTATCCGAAGAGACCCAGTACTTC. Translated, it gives CASSLSEETQYF.

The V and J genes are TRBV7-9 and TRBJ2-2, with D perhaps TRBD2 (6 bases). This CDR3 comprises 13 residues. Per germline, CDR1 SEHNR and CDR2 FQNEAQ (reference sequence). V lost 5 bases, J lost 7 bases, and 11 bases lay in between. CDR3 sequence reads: CASSPREFGELFF. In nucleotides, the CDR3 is TGTGCCAGCAGCCCCCGGGAGTTCGGGGAGCTGTTTTTT.